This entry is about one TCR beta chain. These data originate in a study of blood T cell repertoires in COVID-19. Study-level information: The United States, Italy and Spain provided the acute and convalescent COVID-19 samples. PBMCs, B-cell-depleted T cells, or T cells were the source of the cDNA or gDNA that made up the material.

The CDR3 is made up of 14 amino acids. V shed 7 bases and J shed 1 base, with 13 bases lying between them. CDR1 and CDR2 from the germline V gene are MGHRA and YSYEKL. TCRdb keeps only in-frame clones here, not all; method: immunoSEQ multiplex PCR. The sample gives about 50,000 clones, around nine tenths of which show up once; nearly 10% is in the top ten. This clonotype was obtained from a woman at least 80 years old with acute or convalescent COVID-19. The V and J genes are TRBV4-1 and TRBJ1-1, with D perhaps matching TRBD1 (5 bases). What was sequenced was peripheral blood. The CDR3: CASTLGQGNTEAFF. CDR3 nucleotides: TGCGCCAGCACCCTGGGGCAGGGGAACACTGAAGCTTTCTTT.